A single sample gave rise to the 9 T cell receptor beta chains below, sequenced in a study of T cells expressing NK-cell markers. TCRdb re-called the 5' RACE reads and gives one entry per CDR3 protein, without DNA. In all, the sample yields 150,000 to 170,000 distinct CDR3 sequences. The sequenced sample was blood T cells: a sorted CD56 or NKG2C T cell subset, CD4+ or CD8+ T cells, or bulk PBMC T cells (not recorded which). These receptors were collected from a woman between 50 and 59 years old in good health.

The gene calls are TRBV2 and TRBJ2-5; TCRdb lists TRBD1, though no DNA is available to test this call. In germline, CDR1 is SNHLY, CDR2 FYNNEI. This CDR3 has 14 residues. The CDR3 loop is CASRDREYQETQYF.

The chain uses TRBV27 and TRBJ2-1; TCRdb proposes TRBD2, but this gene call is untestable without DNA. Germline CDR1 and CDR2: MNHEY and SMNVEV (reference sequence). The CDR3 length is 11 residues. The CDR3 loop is CATTWAGPLVF.

The CDR3 reads CASSVLTGADTQYF. The chain combines TRBV5-6 with TRBJ2-3; the D gene TCRdb calls, TRBD1, cannot be checked with no DNA. Germline CDR1 is SGHDT and CDR2 is YYEEEE. CDR3 length: 14 amino acids.

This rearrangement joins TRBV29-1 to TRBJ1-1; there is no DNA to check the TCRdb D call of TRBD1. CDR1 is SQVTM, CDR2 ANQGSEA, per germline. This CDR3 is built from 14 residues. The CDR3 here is CSAGTGESGTEAFF.

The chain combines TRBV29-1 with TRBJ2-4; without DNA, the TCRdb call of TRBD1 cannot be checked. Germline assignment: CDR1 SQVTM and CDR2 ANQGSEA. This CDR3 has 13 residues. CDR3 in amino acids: CSGMTGGQNIQYF. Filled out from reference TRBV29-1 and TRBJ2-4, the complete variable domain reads SAVISQKPSRDICQRGTSLTIQCQVDSQVTMMFWYRQQPGQSLTLIATANQGSEATYESGFVIDKFPISRPNLTFSTLTVSNMSPEDSSIYLCSGMTGGQNIQYFGAGTRLSVL.

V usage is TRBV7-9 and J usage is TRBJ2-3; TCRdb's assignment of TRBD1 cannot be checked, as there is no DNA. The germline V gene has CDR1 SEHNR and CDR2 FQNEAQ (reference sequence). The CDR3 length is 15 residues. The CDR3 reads CASSLWGQGGYTQYF.

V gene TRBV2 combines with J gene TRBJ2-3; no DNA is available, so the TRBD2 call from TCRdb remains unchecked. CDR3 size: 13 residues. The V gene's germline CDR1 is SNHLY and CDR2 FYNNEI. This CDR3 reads CASLAGLTDTQYF.

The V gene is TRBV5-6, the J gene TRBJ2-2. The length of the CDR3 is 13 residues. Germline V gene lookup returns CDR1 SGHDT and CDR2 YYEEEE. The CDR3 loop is CASSLILAGELFF.

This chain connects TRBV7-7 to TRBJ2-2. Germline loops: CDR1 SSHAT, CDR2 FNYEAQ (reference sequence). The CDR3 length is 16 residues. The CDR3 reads CASSLGLATNTGELFF.